What follows are 9 T cell receptor beta chains derived from one specimen sequenced in a study of Graves' ophthalmopathy and Graves' hyperthyroidism. The TCR beta CDR3 regions underwent amplification from RNA transcripts. The first-round RT-PCR employed HTBI primers together with the Qiagen OneStep RT-PCR kit. A multiplex PCR was then performed as the second round. TCRdb recomputed calls from the multiplex PCR reads with MiXCR, one row per CDR3 protein. The data contain 650,000 to 900,000 distinct CDR3 sequences, approximately 40% of them seen just once; the ten biggest clones take up 40% to 45%. Sequenced: peripheral blood. Source of these receptors: an adult man with Graves' ophthalmopathy.

This clonotype was seen ten or more times. This rearrangement joins TRBV20-1 to TRBJ2-5, with D possibly being TRBD1 (6 bases). Germline V gene lookup returns CDR1 DFQATT and CDR2 SNEGSKA (reference sequence). Deletions cut 1 base from V and 5 bases from J, with 14 bases between. The CDR3 loop spans 14 amino acids. This chain's CDR3 is CSARVSGVGETQYF. The CDR3 DNA reads as TGCAGTGCTAGAGTGTCAGGGGTGGGGGAGACCCAGTACTTC.

V gene TRBV25-1 combines with J gene TRBJ2-6; D is perhaps TRBD2 (6 bases). V lost 7 bases, J lost 1 base, and 17 bases lay in between. CDR3 size: 17 residues. Germline values: CDR1 MGHDK, CDR2 SYGVNS. The CDR3 loop reads CASNRTSSGSGANVLTF. Written as DNA, the CDR3 is TGTGCCAGCAATCGTACTAGCTCAGGTTCTGGGGCCAACGTCCTGACTTTC.

With regard to this clonotype: A clone one base away is much larger, so this may be a read error. The chain uses TRBV7-9 and TRBJ1-4; D call uncertain. Germline V gives CDR1 SEHNR, CDR2 FQNEAQ (reference sequence). V dropped 5 bases and J dropped 14 bases, with 24 bases sitting between them. This CDR3 comprises 15 residues. The CDR3 DNA reads as TGTGCCAGCAGCCTCGCTAGCGGGAAGATCGGGAAGCTGTTTTTT. It codes for CASSLASGKIGKLFF.

Comment on this clonotype: Its ends do not fully match the called genes, so a read error is possible. The V and J genes are TRBV25-1 and TRBJ1-1, with D possibly being TRBD1 (6 bases). This CDR3 has 14 residues. The germline V gene has CDR1 MGHDK and CDR2 SYGVNS. This chain's CDR3 is CASTKSGVWGEASF. The DNA for the CDR3 is TGTGCCAGTACAAAGTCAGGGGTGTGGGGTGAAGCCTCCTTT. Together with reference TRBV25-1 and TRBJ1-1, the CDR3 gives the full variable domain: EADIYQTPRYLVIGTGKKITLECSQTMGHDKMYWYQQDPGMELHLIHYSYGVNSTEKGDLSSESTVSRIRTEHFPLTLESARPSHTSQYLCASTKSGVWGEASFGQGTRLTVV.

The V call is TRBV4-3, the J call TRBJ2-2; D is unresolved. This CDR3 has 14 amino acids. Germline CDR1 and CDR2: LGHNA and YSLEER. The V end was cut by 1 base, the J end by 7 bases, with 10 bases between. The CDR3 sequence is CASSQVNRGGELFF. The CDR3 DNA follows: TGCGCCAGCAGCCAAGTCAACAGAGGCGGGGAGCTGTTTTTT.

J is TRBJ2-7 and V is TRBV7-2; D gene unclear. The germline CDR1 and CDR2 sequences are SGHTA and FQGNSA. Between the trimmed V and J ends, which lost 8 bases and 1 base, there was a span of 18 bases. The CDR3 totals 15 residues. This CDR3 reads CASSPSGPSSYEQYF. The CDR3 nucleotides read TGTGCCAGCTCACCTTCCGGACCGTCGTCCTACGAGCAGTACTTC.

The chain couples TRBV7-9 to TRBJ2-2; D is perhaps TRBD2 (6 bases). The CDR3 is 19 residues long. V was trimmed by 4 bases and J by 0 bases, leaving 21 bases between them. CDR1 is SEHNR and CDR2 is FQNEAQ in the germline V gene (reference sequence). The CDR3 protein is CASSSRQGSGRANTGELFF. As DNA, the CDR3 is TGTGCCAGCAGCTCCCGGCAGGGCAGCGGGCGCGCGAACACCGGGGAGCTGTTTTTT.

This clonotype was picked up a small number of times. The chain combines TRBV4-2 with TRBJ1-2; no clear D gene. Trimming took 0 bases from V and 4 from J, leaving 12 bases between them. The CDR3 sequence is 15 residues long. The germline V gene has CDR1 LGHNA and CDR2 YNFKEQ. The CDR3 nucleotides read TGTGCCAGCAGCCAAGATGAAGTGCGGAGCTATGGCTACACCTTC. Its translation: CASSQDEVRSYGYTF.

About this clonotype: This could be a read error, since a much larger clone is one nucleotide away. The chain has TRBV2 and TRBJ1-4, with TRBD1 matching 9 bases. CDR1 is SNHLY, CDR2 FYNNEI, per germline. The junction had 2 bases not matched to a gene; V was cut back by 3 bases and J by 6 bases. The CDR3 consists of 14 residues. CDR3 sequence (DNA): TGTGCCAGCAGTGACCGGGACAGGGATGAAAAACTGTTTTTT. Translation gives CASSDRDRDEKLFF.